This TCR beta chain came from a study of blood T cell repertoires in COVID-19. Study background: Some COVID-19 samples were acute and others convalescent; all came from the United States, Italy and Spain. T cells, B-cell-depleted T cells, or PBMCs provided the cDNA or gDNA that served as material.

Authors' methods: Amplification with reference gene primers provided the estimates of nucleated cell counts. Clones were sequenced by immunoSEQ multiplex PCR, and TCRdb holds only the in-frame ones, with some missing. V and J calls and clone size are copied from that table; D and trimming were computed from the DNA. The sample contains around 300,000 clones, roughly 85% of which appear only once. The CDR3 spans 13 residues. CDR1 SGHTA and CDR2 FQGTGA come from the germline V gene. Trimming took off 3 bases at V and 6 bases at J, with 11 bases between the two ends. Sequenced sample: peripheral blood. The chain combines TRBV7-3 with TRBJ1-2; the D gene is possibly TRBD1 (5 bases). This clonotype originated in a woman aged 70 to 79 with acute or convalescent COVID-19. CDR3: CASSFGGENGYTF. The CDR3 coding sequence is TGTGCCAGCAGCTTCGGAGGGGAGAATGGCTACACCTTC.